The next 2 T cell receptor beta chains were all read from a single sample in a study of T-cell reconstitution after alpha-beta-depleted transplantation in children. This sample's TCRbeta library carried unique molecular identifier barcodes. MiXCR was run by TCRdb on the PCR reads, yielding one entry per CDR3 protein. The sample includes 200,000 to 250,000 distinct CDR3 sequences, just under 8.5% of them seen just once. Sequenced material: PBMCs, mostly from graft donor cells, taken 180 days after TCRalphabeta/CD19-depleted stem cell transplant. Receptors were obtained from a male patient younger than 18 who had a stem cell transplant for acute lymphoblastic leukemia, so the T cells may come from the graft donor.

This clonotype was seen repeatedly, ten times or more. The CDR3 sequence: CASSVDPRANTGELFF. The CDR3, as DNA: TGTGCCAGCAGCGTTGATCCGCGGGCGAACACCGGGGAGCTGTTTTTT. The rearrangement links TRBV9 to TRBJ2-2; D perhaps matches TRBD2 (5 bases). There are 16 residues in the CDR3. V was clipped by 2 bases and J by 0 bases, with 11 bases between them. The germline gives CDR1 SGDLS, CDR2 YYNGEE. The full variable domain, its missing parts supplied by reference TRBV9 and TRBJ2-2, is DSGVTQTPKHLITATGQRVTLRCSPRSGDLSVYWYQQSLDQGLQFLIQYYNGEERAKGNILERFSAQQFPDLHSELNLSSLELGDSALYFCASSVDPRANTGELFFGEGSRLTVL.

In its sample, this clonotype was seen many times. The chain joins TRBV11-2 to TRBJ2-1; D gene ambiguous. CDR1 and CDR2 from the germline V gene are SGHAT and FQNNGV. V was pared by 2 bases and J by 8 bases, with 10 bases between. The CDR3 length is 13 residues. The CDR3 is CASSLRLVDEQFF. The CDR3 coding sequence is TGTGCCAGCAGCTTAAGGCTGGTCGATGAGCAGTTCTTC.